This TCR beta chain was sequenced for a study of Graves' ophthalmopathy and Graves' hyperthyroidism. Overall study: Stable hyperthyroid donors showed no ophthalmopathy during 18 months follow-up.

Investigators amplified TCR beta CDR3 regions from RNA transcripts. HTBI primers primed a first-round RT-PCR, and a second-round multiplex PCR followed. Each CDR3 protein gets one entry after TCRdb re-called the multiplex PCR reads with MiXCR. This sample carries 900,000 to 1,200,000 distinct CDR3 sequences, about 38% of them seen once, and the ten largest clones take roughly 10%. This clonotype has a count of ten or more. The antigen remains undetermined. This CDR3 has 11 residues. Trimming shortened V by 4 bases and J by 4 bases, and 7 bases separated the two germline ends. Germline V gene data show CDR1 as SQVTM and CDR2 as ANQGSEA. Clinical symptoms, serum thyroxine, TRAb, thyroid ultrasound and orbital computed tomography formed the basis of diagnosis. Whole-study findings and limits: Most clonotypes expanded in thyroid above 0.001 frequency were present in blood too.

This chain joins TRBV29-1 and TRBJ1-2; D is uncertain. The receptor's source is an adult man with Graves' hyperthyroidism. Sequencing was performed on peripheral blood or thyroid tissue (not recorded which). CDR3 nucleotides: TGCAGCGTTGTCAAGGGCTATGGCTACACCTTC. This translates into CSVVKGYGYTF.